This T cell receptor beta chain was observed in a study of cytomegalovirus exposure and HLA in healthy donors. General study points: Both high specificity and high sensitivity reportedly marked the classifier's diagnosis of cytomegalovirus status. Specificity for CMV antigens was confirmed in vitro for a few of the CMV-associated chains. It was found in a later analysis that first-cohort TCR clusters tended to co-occur in the 100 to 150 validation repertoires. The study put under 200 TCR beta chains on its list as cytomegalovirus-associated.

Trimming cost V 4 bases and J 3 bases; bases outside gene matches: 3. The CDR3 runs to 13 residues. CDR1 and CDR2 from the germline V gene are SGHRS and YFSETQ. A remark on this clone: Its antigen is not identified.

Measured with immunoSEQ multiplex PCR; TCRdb has only the in-frame clones, and not every one. The sample records roughly 150,000 clones, around 93% being singletons. The source material was PBMCs. The chain carries TRBV5-1 and TRBJ1-1; 7 nucleotides match TRBD1. The receptor was isolated from a man younger than 30 in good health and CMV-seropositive. The CDR3 sequence is CASSPTGYTEAFF. CDR3 coding DNA: TGCGCCAGCAGCCCGACAGGGTACACTGAAGCTTTCTTT.